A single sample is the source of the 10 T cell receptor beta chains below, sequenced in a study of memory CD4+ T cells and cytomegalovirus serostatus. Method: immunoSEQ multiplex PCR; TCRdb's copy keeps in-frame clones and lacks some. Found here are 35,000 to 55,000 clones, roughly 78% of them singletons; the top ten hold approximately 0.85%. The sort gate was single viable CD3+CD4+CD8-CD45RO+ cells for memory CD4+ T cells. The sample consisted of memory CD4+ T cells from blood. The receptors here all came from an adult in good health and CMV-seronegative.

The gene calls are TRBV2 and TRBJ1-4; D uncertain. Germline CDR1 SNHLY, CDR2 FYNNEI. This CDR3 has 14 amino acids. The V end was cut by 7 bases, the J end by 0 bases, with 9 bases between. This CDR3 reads CASNLGSTNEKLFF. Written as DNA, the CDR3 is TGTGCCAGCAACTTGGGTTCAACTAATGAAAAACTGTTTTTT.

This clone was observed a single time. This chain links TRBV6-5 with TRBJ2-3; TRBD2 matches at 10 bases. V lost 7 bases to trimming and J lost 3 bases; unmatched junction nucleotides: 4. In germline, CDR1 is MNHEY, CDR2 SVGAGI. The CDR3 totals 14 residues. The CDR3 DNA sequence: TGTGCCAGCAAAACTAGCGGGGCGACAGATACGCAGTATTTT. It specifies CASKTSGATDTQYF.

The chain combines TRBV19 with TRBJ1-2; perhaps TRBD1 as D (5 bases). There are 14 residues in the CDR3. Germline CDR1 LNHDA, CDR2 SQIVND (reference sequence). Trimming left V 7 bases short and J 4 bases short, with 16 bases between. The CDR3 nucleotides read TGTGCCAGTATGTCGTTCGGGGGGAGCTATGGCTACACCTTC. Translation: CASMSFGGSYGYTF.

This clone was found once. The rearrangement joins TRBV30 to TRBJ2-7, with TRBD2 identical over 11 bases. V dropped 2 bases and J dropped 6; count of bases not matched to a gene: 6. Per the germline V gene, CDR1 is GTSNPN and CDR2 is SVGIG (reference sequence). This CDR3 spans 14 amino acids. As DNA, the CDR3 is TGTGCCTGGAGTTATAGCGGGGGGGCCTCCGAGCAGTACTTC. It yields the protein CAWSYSGGASEQYF.

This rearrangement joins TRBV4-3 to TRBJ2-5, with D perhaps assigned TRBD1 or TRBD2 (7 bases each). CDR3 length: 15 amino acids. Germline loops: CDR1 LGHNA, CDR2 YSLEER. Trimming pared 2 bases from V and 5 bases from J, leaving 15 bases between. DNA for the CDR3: TGCGCCAGCAGCCAAATCCAGGGGGGAGGGGAGACCCAGTACTTC. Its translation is CASSQIQGGGETQYF.

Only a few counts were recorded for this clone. CDR3 nucleotides: TGTGTCAGAAGTTCACCCACTCAGGGGAATAATCAGCCCCAGCATTTT. This codes for CVRSSPTQGNNQPQHF. This chain links TRBV7-5 with TRBJ1-5; the table names TRBD1, a call not compared with the DNA. TRBV7-5 is a recognized pseudogene. This CDR3 has 16 residues.

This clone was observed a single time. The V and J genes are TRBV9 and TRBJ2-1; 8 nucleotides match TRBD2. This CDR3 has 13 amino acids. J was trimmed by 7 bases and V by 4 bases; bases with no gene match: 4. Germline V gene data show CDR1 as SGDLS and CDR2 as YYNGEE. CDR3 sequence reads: CASSLTSGNEQFF. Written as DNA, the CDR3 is TGTGCCAGCAGCCTAACTAGCGGTAATGAGCAGTTCTTC.

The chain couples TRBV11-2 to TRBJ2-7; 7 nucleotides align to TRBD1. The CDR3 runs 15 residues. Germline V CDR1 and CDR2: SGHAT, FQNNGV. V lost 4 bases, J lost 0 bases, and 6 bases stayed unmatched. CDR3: CASSSHWDSSYEQYF. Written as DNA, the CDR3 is TGTGCCAGCAGCTCCCATTGGGACAGCTCCTACGAGCAGTACTTC. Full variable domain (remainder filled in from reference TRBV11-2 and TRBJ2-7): EAGVAQSPRYKIIEKRQSVAFWCNPISGHATLYWYQQILGQGPKLLIQFQNNGVVDDSQLPKDRFSAERLKGVDSTLKIQPAKLEDSAVYLCASSSHWDSSYEQYFGPGTRLTVT.

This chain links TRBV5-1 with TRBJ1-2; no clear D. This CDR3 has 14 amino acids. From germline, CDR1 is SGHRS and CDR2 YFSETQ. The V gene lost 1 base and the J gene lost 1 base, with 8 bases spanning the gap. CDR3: CASSLSQSNYGYTF. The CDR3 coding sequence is TGCGCCAGCAGCTTGTCACAGAGTAACTATGGCTACACCTTC.

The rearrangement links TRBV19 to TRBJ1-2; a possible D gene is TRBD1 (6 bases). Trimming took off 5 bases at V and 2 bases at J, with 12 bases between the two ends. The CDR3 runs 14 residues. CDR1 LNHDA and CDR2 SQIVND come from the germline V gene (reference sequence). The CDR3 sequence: CASSAHRANYGYTF. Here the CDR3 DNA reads TGTGCCAGTAGTGCTCACAGGGCCAACTATGGCTACACCTTC.